This T cell receptor (beta chain) stems from a study of blood T cell repertoires in COVID-19. Background on the study: COVID-19 samples from acute and convalescent phases originated in the United States, Italy and Spain. T cells, B-cell-depleted T cells, or PBMCs provided the cDNA or gDNA that served as material.

The CDR3 consists of 12 residues. Germline V gene data show CDR1 as MNHEY and CDR2 as SVGAGI. V was clipped by 6 bases and J by 0 bases, with 5 bases between them. Original processing methods: Cell counts per sample came from amplifying reference gene primers. The data were produced by immunoSEQ multiplex PCR, yet TCRdb's version contains in-frame clones alone and is incomplete. V, J and clone size reflect that table, while D and trimming were determined from the DNA. The sample contains 30,000 to 45,000 clones, about 81% of which appear only once. Sequencing used peripheral blood. This chain links TRBV6-5 with TRBJ1-1; D uncertain. The receptor's source is a human donor in a cohort sampled during active or convalescent COVID-19. The donor label of this sample is uncertain. The CDR3 DNA sequence: TGTGCCAGCAGCAAAATGAACACTGAAGCTTTCTTT. Protein product: CASSKMNTEAFF.